This TCR beta chain appears in the sequencing data of a study of blood T cell repertoires in COVID-19. How the authors handled the data: Researchers report that nucleated cell counts were estimated from reference gene primer amplification. The table came from immunoSEQ multiplex PCR; TCRdb's copy has only in-frame clones and leaves some out. That table gives V, J and clone size, and the DNA gave D and trimming. The sample has roughly 220,000 clones; 70% to 90% are singletons. This clone was recorded only once. Trimming took 4 bases from V and 5 from J; bases not matched to a gene: 8. Germline assignment: CDR1 LGHNA and CDR2 YNFKEQ. The CDR3 is made up of 17 amino acids.

The sequenced sample consisted of PBMCs or T cells enriched from blood (not recorded which). The chain links TRBV4-2 to TRBJ1-6, with TRBD1 matching 10 bases. The sequence was obtained from a woman aged 40 to 49 with acute COVID-19. The DNA of the CDR3 is TGTGCCAGCAGCCCTCAGACAGGGGGCAAGGATAATTCACCCCTCCACTTT. As protein: CASSPQTGGKDNSPLHF.